A selection of T cell receptor beta chains follows, all from one sample in a study of shared clonotypes between healthy human individuals. Clones were sequenced by immunoSEQ multiplex PCR, and TCRdb holds only the in-frame ones, with some missing. The sample lists approximately 1.4 million clones, approximately 98% occurring once. The specimen was naive CD4+ T cells sorted from blood. The receptor set was obtained from a man aged 30-40 years in good health. Both conserved end residues are part of each CDR3. Fields, in order: D gene, CDR3 length, V gene, clone size, J gene, CDR3 protein, CDR3 DNA. The D gene is left open where the match is weak. Only some rows state a clone size, as once, few, many or a class for expanded clones.

>TRBD1|15|TRBV19|NA|TRBJ1-3
CASSFRDSSGNTIYF
TGTGCCAGTAGTTTTCGGGACAGCTCTGGAAACACCATATATTTT
>NA|13|TRBV6-4|NA|TRBJ2-7
CASSGGRAYEQYF
TGTGCCAGCAGCGGTGGACGGGCCTACGAGCAGTACTTC
>TRBD1|17|TRBV9|NA|TRBJ1-1
CASSPWPGQGVNTEAFF
TGTGCCAGCAGCCCATGGCCGGGACAGGGTGTGAACACTGAAGCTTTCTTT
>NA|11|TRBV5-1|NA|TRBJ2-5
CASSLQETQYF
TGCGCCAGCAGCCTTCAAGAGACCCAGTACTTC
>TRBD2|14|TRBV19|NA|TRBJ2-7
CASSISREGYEQYF
TGTGCCAGTAGTATATCGCGGGAGGGCTACGAGCAGTACTTC
>NA|16|TRBV5-8|NA|TRBJ1-5
CASSGHRVGSNQPQHF
TGTGCCAGCAGCGGACACAGGGTAGGGAGCAATCAGCCCCAGCATTTT
>NA|14|TRBV6-6|NA|TRBJ2-7
CASRYDGGSYEQYF
TGTGCCAGCAGGTACGATGGAGGCTCCTACGAGCAGTACTTC
>NA|17|TRBV11-2|NA|TRBJ1-2
CASSLDRGPGANYGYTF
TGTGCCAGCAGCTTAGACCGCGGGCCAGGCGCTAACTATGGCTACACCTTC
>TRBD2|18|TRBV19|NA|TRBJ2-1
CASSKPLAGGYGDNEQFF
TGTGCCAGTAGTAAACCACTAGCGGGAGGGTACGGGGACAATGAGCAGTTCTTC
>NA|13|TRBV5-4|NA|TRBJ2-3
CASGENGGDTQYF
TGTGCCAGCGGCGAGAATGGAGGGGATACGCAGTATTTT
>TRBD1|18|TRBV5-1|NA|TRBJ2-4
CASSLWAQGAMAKNIQYF
TGCGCCAGCAGCTTGTGGGCGCAGGGGGCGATGGCCAAAAACATTCAGTACTTC
>NA|15|TRBV5-6|once|TRBJ2-3
CASSPQGGRTDTQYF
TGTGCCAGCAGCCCCCAGGGAGGCCGAACAGATACGCAGTATTTT
>NA|13|TRBV11-2|NA|TRBJ1-1
CASRRLGDTEAFF
TGTGCCAGCAGAAGATTAGGGGACACTGAAGCTTTCTTT
>TRBD2|12|TRBV28|NA|TRBJ2-7
CASSSAGGEQYF
TGTGCCAGCAGTTCCGCGGGGGGCGAGCAGTACTTC
>NA|13|TRBV28|once|TRBJ2-1
CASSLQVLNEQFF
TGTGCCAGCAGTTTACAGGTCCTGAATGAGCAGTTCTTC
>TRBD2|18|TRBV7-6|NA|TRBJ2-1
CASSARPTGTSSYNEQFF
TGTGCCAGCAGCGCCCGCCCCACCGGGACTAGCTCCTACAATGAGCAGTTCTTC
>NA|14|TRBV28|NA|TRBJ1-2
CASSQVTVSYGYTF
TGTGCCAGCAGCCAAGTGACAGTTTCCTATGGCTACACCTTC
>NA|12|TRBV30|NA|TRBJ2-7
CAWSPPGAEQYF
TGTGCCTGGAGCCCCCCTGGCGCCGAGCAGTACTTC
>NA|14|TRBV9|NA|TRBJ2-7
CASSVTGNSYEQYF
TGTGCCAGCAGCGTCACAGGCAACTCCTACGAGCAGTACTTC
>NA|13|TRBV9|NA|TRBJ1-4
CASSRGGDEKLFF
TGTGCCAGCAGCCGCGGGGGGGATGAAAAACTGTTTTTT
>NA|15|TRBV30|NA|TRBJ2-2
CAWMGYGRNTGELFF
TGTGCCTGGATGGGATACGGGAGGAACACCGGGGAGCTGTTTTTT
>NA|14|TRBV5-1|NA|TRBJ2-5
CASSLVTDQETQYF
TGCGCCAGCAGCTTGGTAACAGACCAAGAGACCCAGTACTTC
>NA|15|TRBV4-2|NA|TRBJ2-1
CASSQFLVSYNEQFF
TGTGCCAGCAGCCAGTTCCTTGTCTCCTACAATGAGCAGTTCTTC
>TRBD1|14|TRBV30|NA|TRBJ2-2
CAWSRTGGTGELFF
TGTGCCTGGAGTCGGACAGGGGGAACCGGGGAGCTGTTTTTT
>NA|12|TRBV29-1|NA|TRBJ2-7
CSILRDTYEQYF
TGCAGCATCTTACGGGACACCTACGAGCAGTACTTC
>NA|16|TRBV7-6|NA|TRBJ2-7
CASSHLRGAASYEQYF
TGTGCCAGCAGCCATCTTAGGGGAGCGGCATCCTACGAGCAGTACTTC
>NA|12|TRBV13|NA|TRBJ1-2
CASSGRVYGYTF
TGTGCCAGCAGCGGCAGGGTCTATGGCTACACCTTC
>TRBD1|19|TRBV27|NA|TRBJ1-4
CASSPQPGQVVATNEKLFF
TGTGCCAGCAGTCCCCAGCCGGGACAGGTAGTTGCAACTAATGAAAAACTGTTTTTT
>NA|13|TRBV14|NA|TRBJ1-1
CASSQVGVRKAFF
TGTGCCAGCAGCCAAGTTGGGGTTCGAAAAGCTTTCTTT
>TRBD1|16|TRBV14|NA|TRBJ2-1
CASSQEQGLGYNEQFF
TGTGCCAGCAGCCAAGAACAGGGGCTCGGCTACAATGAGCAGTTCTTC
>TRBD2|14|TRBV29-1|NA|TRBJ2-7
CSVRVLAGSYEQYF
TGCAGCGTTCGAGTACTAGCGGGATCCTACGAGCAGTACTTC
>NA|14|TRBV5-6|NA|TRBJ1-1
CASSSRMMNTEAFF
TGTGCCAGCAGCTCCAGGATGATGAACACTGAAGCTTTCTTT
>NA|12|TRBV14|NA|TRBJ1-6
CASSQQWSPLHF
TGTGCCAGCAGCCAACAGTGGTCACCCCTCCACTTT
>NA|15|TRBV5-6|NA|TRBJ1-2
CASSPELTGNYGYTF
TGTGCCAGCAGCCCCGAGCTTACAGGGAACTATGGCTACACCTTC
>NA|16|TRBV18|NA|TRBJ2-1
CASSPLPGGTHNEQFF
TGTGCCAGCTCACCACTCCCTGGGGGCACCCACAATGAGCAGTTCTTC